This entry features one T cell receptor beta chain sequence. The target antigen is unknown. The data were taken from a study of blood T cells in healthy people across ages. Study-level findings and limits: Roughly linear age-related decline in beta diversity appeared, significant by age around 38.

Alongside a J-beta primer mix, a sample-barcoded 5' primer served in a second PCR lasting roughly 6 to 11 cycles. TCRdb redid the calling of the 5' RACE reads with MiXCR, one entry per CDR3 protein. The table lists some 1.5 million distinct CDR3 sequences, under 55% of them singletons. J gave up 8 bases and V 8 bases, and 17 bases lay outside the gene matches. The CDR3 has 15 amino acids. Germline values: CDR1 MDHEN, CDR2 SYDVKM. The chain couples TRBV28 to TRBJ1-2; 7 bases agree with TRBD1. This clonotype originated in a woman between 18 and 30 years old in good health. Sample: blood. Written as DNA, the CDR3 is TGTGCCAGCGGAACCTTTAACAGGGGTCTTCAGGGCTACACCTTC. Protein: CASGTFNRGLQGYTF.